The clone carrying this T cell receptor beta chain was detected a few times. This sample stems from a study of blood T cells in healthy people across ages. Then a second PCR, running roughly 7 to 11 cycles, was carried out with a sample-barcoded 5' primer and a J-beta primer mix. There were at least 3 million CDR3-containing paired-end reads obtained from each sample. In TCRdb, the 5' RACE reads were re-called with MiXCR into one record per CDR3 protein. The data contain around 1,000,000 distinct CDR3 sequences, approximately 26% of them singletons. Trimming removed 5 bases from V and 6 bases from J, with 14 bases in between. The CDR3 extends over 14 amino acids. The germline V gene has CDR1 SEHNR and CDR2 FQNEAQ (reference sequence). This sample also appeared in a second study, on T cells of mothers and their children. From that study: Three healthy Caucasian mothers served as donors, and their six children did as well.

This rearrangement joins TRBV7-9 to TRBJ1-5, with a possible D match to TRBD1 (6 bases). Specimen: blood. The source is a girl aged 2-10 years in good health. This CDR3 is CASSPSTGAQPQHF. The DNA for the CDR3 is TGTGCCAGCAGCCCATCGACGGGGGCTCAGCCCCAGCATTTT.